This T cell receptor beta chain was recovered during a study of shared clonotypes between healthy human individuals. J gave up 1 base and V 4 bases, and 2 bases lay outside the gene matches. Germline V gene lookup returns CDR1 SGHDT and CDR2 YYEEEE. This CDR3 is 14 amino acids long. Notes on this clone: Antigen unknown.

Naive CD8 cells comprised CD45RO-negative, CCR7-positively selected cells, excluding terminally differentiated effector memory CD45RA+ cells. Overall study findings and caveats: Large depth notwithstanding, sorted-subset sequencing proved incomplete by rarefaction.

The authors distributed each subset's genomic DNA evenly over several immunoSEQ plates. Profiled with immunoSEQ multiplex PCR; TCRdb holds only in-frame clones, not every one. Here the sample spans 550,000 to 750,000 clones, 95% being singletons. This clonotype originated in a woman aged 30 to 39 in good health. Specimen: naive CD8+ T cells sorted from blood. The chain carries TRBV5-6 and TRBJ2-7, with TRBD1 matching over 10 bases. The CDR3 DNA reads as TGTGCCAGCAGCCAGGGACAGGGGTCCTACGAGCAGTACTTC. The encoded protein is CASSQGQGSYEQYF.